This is a list of T cell receptor beta chains from one sample in a study of vaccination and CD4 T cells after COVID-19. These receptors have no identified antigens. TCRdb recomputed calls from the PCR reads with MiXCR, one row per CDR3 protein. The sample carries about 10,000 distinct CDR3 sequences, under 50% recorded once. Sequencing used CD4+ T cells from blood, cultured in vitro. The receptors were gathered from a human donor who had recovered from COVID-19. The CDR3 runs from the conserved cysteine through the conserved F or W. The order of the fields is CDR3 protein, CDR3 DNA, V gene, clone size, D gene, J gene. A D gene is named only where the DNA matches it firmly. Size values are once, few and many counts, or a class for expanded clones, and some rows have none.

cdr3_aa: CASSPGTGDGQPQHF; cdr3_nt: TGTGCCAGCAGCCCGGGGACGGGAGACGGTCAGCCCCAGCATTTT; v_call: TRBV6-1; clone_size: -; d_call: -; j_call: TRBJ1-5
cdr3_aa: CASSPGLSGANVLTF; cdr3_nt: TGTGCCAGCAGTCCGGGCCTCTCTGGGGCCAACGTCCTGACTTTC; v_call: TRBV6-1; clone_size: -; d_call: -; j_call: TRBJ2-6
cdr3_aa: CASSFRLFGGRSGNTIYF; cdr3_nt: TGTGCCAGCAGCTTTAGATTATTTGGAGGGCGCTCTGGAAACACCATATATTTT; v_call: TRBV11-3; clone_size: -; d_call: -; j_call: TRBJ1-3
cdr3_aa: CASSPGGQGNTGELFF; cdr3_nt: TGTGCCAGCAGCCCAGGGGGACAGGGTAACACCGGGGAGCTGTTTTTT; v_call: TRBV7-3; clone_size: large; d_call: TRBD1; j_call: TRBJ2-2
cdr3_aa: CSARDLRGGAGEQFF; cdr3_nt: TGCAGTGCTAGAGATCTACGCGGGGGGGCAGGTGAGCAGTTCTTC; v_call: TRBV20-1; clone_size: -; d_call: TRBD2; j_call: TRBJ2-1
cdr3_aa: CASSRDYLSTDTQYF; cdr3_nt: TGTGCCAGCAGCCGGGACTACCTAAGCACAGATACGCAGTATTTT; v_call: TRBV7-2; clone_size: large; d_call: TRBD2; j_call: TRBJ2-3
cdr3_aa: CASSRKDRGRNTEAFF; cdr3_nt: TGTGCCAGCAGCCGCAAGGACAGGGGAAGGAACACTGAAGCTTTCTTT; v_call: TRBV5-4; clone_size: -; d_call: TRBD1; j_call: TRBJ1-1
cdr3_aa: CASSRRDSPYEQYF; cdr3_nt: TGTGCCAGCAGTCGCCGGGACTCCCCCTACGAGCAGTACTTC; v_call: TRBV5-4; clone_size: -; d_call: -; j_call: TRBJ2-7
cdr3_aa: CASSLDGREGFDEQFF; cdr3_nt: TGTGCCAGCAGCTTAGATGGCCGGGAGGGCTTCGATGAGCAGTTCTTT; v_call: TRBV11-3; clone_size: -; d_call: TRBD2; j_call: TRBJ2-1
cdr3_aa: CASSLGRTVTDTQYF; cdr3_nt: TGTGCCAGCAGCTTAGGACGGACAGTCACAGATACGCAGTATTTT; v_call: TRBV7-9; clone_size: few; d_call: -; j_call: TRBJ2-3
cdr3_aa: CASKGTGTGELFF; cdr3_nt: TGCGCCAGCAAAGGGACAGGGACCGGGGAGCTGTTTTTT; v_call: TRBV4-1; clone_size: -; d_call: TRBD1; j_call: TRBJ2-2
cdr3_aa: CASSLGQATNYGYTF; cdr3_nt: TGTGCCAGCAGCTTGGGACAGGCTACTAACTATGGCTACACCTTC; v_call: TRBV5-8; clone_size: few; d_call: -; j_call: TRBJ1-2
cdr3_aa: CASSLVVAINEQFF; cdr3_nt: TGTGCCAGCAGCTTAGTGGTGGCCATCAATGAGCAGTTCTTC; v_call: TRBV7-9; clone_size: -; d_call: -; j_call: TRBJ2-1
cdr3_aa: CAIRGFVSGYTF; cdr3_nt: TGTGCCATCAGGGGGTTCGTCAGCGGCTACACCTTC; v_call: TRBV28; clone_size: -; d_call: TRBD1; j_call: TRBJ1-2
cdr3_aa: CASSEKRGGYEQYF; cdr3_nt: TGTGCCAGCAGTGAGAAGCGGGGGGGCTACGAGCAGTACTTC; v_call: TRBV5-4; clone_size: -; d_call: TRBD2; j_call: TRBJ2-7
cdr3_aa: CASSRNWNTEAFF; cdr3_nt: TGTGCCAGCAGTCGAAACTGGAACACTGAAGCTTTCTTT; v_call: TRBV27; clone_size: -; d_call: -; j_call: TRBJ1-1
cdr3_aa: CGVSGAHTDTQYF; cdr3_nt: TGCGGGGTTAGCGGGGCGCACACAGATACGCAGTATTTT; v_call: TRBV12-3/TRBV12-4; clone_size: -; d_call: TRBD2; j_call: TRBJ2-3
cdr3_aa: CASSQGQGAPGEKLFF; cdr3_nt: TGTGCCAGCAGCCAAGGTCAGGGGGCCCCTGGTGAAAAACTGTTTTTT; v_call: TRBV4-2; clone_size: -; d_call: TRBD1; j_call: TRBJ1-4
cdr3_aa: CASGTQRDEQFF; cdr3_nt: TGTGCCAGTGGGACCCAGAGGGATGAGCAGTTCTTC; v_call: TRBV19; clone_size: -; d_call: -; j_call: TRBJ2-1
cdr3_aa: CATSSEGDGTDTQYF; cdr3_nt: TGTGCCACCAGCAGTGAGGGGGACGGGACAGATACGCAGTATTTT; v_call: TRBV15; clone_size: few; d_call: -; j_call: TRBJ2-3
cdr3_aa: CASSITGTADTQYF; cdr3_nt: TGTGCCAGCAGCATAACAGGGACCGCAGATACGCAGTATTTT; v_call: TRBV11-3; clone_size: -; d_call: -; j_call: TRBJ2-3
cdr3_aa: CATPDRGDYGYTF; cdr3_nt: TGTGCCACCCCGGACAGGGGGGACTATGGCTACACCTTC; v_call: TRBV28; clone_size: -; d_call: TRBD1; j_call: TRBJ1-2
cdr3_aa: CSARKAHTDTGELFF; cdr3_nt: TGCAGTGCTAGAAAAGCGCACACCGACACCGGGGAGCTGTTTTTT; v_call: TRBV20-1; clone_size: -; d_call: -; j_call: TRBJ2-2
cdr3_aa: CASSLIATGPYNQPQHF; cdr3_nt: TGCGCCAGCAGCTTGATTGCTACAGGGCCTTACAATCAGCCCCAGCATTTT; v_call: TRBV5-1; clone_size: few; d_call: -; j_call: TRBJ1-5
cdr3_aa: CASSPSYLNTGELFF; cdr3_nt: TGTGCCAGCAGCCCATCGTATCTTAACACCGGGGAGCTGTTTTTT; v_call: TRBV7-2; clone_size: -; d_call: -; j_call: TRBJ2-2